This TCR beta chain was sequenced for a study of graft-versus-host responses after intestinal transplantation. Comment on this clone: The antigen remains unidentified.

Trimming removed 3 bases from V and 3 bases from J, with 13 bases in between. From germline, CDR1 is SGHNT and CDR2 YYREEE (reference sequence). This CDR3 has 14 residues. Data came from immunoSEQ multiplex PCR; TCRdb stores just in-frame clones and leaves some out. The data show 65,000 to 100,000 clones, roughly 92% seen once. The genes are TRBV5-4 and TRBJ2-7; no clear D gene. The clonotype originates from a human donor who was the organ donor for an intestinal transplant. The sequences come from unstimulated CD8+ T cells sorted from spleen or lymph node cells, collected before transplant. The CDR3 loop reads CASSSKSTYYEQYF. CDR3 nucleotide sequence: TGTGCCAGCAGCTCAAAATCCACATACTACGAGCAGTACTTC.